This TCR beta chain is from a study of blood T cell repertoires in COVID-19. Study as a whole: The cDNA or gDNA used as material had been derived from T cells, B-cell-depleted T cells, or PBMCs.

Trimming pared 10 bases from V and 3 bases from J, leaving 13 bases between. CDR3 length: 13 residues. CDR1 and CDR2 from the germline V gene are MNHEY and SVGAGI. Sequenced by immunoSEQ multiplex PCR; TCRdb stores in-frame clones only, minus some. The sample contains about 100,000 clones, around 87% of which appear only once. This receptor was obtained from a woman between 50 and 59 years old with COVID-19, enrolled during active disease. Sequencing used peripheral blood. The chain combines TRBV6-5 with TRBJ1-5, with D unclear. The CDR3 nucleotides are TGTGCCACCTCCCCGGGGTACAATCAGCCCCAGCATTTT. Translating gives CATSPGYNQPQHF.